This T cell receptor beta chain was recovered during a study of Graves' ophthalmopathy and Graves' hyperthyroidism. Whole-study results and caveats: Researchers report that a 13-signature model separated ophthalmopathy from stable hyperthyroidism, posting about 87% sensitivity and approximately 81% specificity. Blood also harbored most expanded thyroid clonotypes above 0.001 frequency.

This clonotype was seen many times. What it recognizes is unknown. Germline and junction disagree at one end, which may indicate a read error. The sequenced template was RNA, covering the TCR beta CDR3 region. Second-round multiplex PCR came after a first-round RT-PCR that employed HTBI primers. TCRdb used MiXCR to reprocess the multiplex PCR reads, holding one entry per CDR3 protein. The sample lists 1 million to 1.3 million distinct CDR3 sequences, roughly two fifths seen once, with 8.5% to 14% in the top ten. The sample comprised peripheral blood or thyroid tissue (not recorded which). This receptor was taken from an adult man with Graves' hyperthyroidism.

CDR3 DNA sequence: TGCAGCGTTCAAGAGGGCCTTTCTGCCTATGGCTACACCTTC. Residues: CSVQEGLSAYGYTF. V gene TRBV29-1 combines with J gene TRBJ1-2; D is ambiguous. The CDR3 spans 14 residues. Germline V CDR1 and CDR2: SQVTM, ANQGSEA.